A selection of T cell receptor beta chains follows, all from one sample in a study of identical twins. TCRdb re-called the 5' RACE reads with MiXCR, one entry per CDR3 protein. The table lists about 570,000 distinct CDR3 sequences, 9.6% of them singletons. The same sample was also studied in work on yellow fever vaccine responses in identical twins.

The sample consisted of PBMCs. Receptor source: a woman in her late teens or twenties in good health. Both conserved end residues are part of each CDR3. The D gene is left open where the match is weak. Clone size is stated in some rows and not others, as once, few, many or a class when expanded.

>TRBJ2-2|TRBV5-6|few|TRBD1
CASITRRDRANTGELFF
TGTGCCAGCATAACCCGCCGGGACAGGGCGAACACCGGGGAGCTGTTTTTT
>TRBJ1-1|TRBV27|many|NA
CASTPSGENTEAFF
TGTGCCAGCACACCCTCCGGGGAGAACACTGAAGCTTTCTTT
>TRBJ2-1|TRBV5-1|NA|TRBD1
CASNNPGTVYNEQFF
TGCGCCAGCAACAACCCCGGGACAGTCTACAATGAGCAGTTCTTC
>TRBJ1-1|TRBV5-1|many|TRBD1
CASSLDGTGAPEAFF
TGCGCCAGCAGCTTGGACGGGACAGGGGCTCCTGAAGCTTTCTTT
>TRBJ1-4|TRBV2|few|NA
CANAQGRNEKLFF
TGTGCCAACGCACAGGGACGAAATGAAAAACTGTTTTTT
>TRBJ2-5|TRBV5-5|NA|NA
CASSYTWTAQETQYF
TGTGCCAGCAGTTATACATGGACAGCTCAAGAGACCCAGTACTTC
>TRBJ2-1|TRBV7-3|few|NA
CASSSGQPGGNEQFF
TGTGCCAGCAGCTCCGGACAGCCCGGGGGCAATGAGCAGTTCTTC
>TRBJ2-3|TRBV5-1|many|TRBD2
CASSLAGIGTDTQYF
TGCGCCAGCAGCTTAGCGGGAATTGGCACAGATACGCAGTATTTT
>TRBJ2-1|TRBV5-1|many|TRBD2
CASSLSGRADEQFF
TGCGCCAGCAGCTTGAGCGGGAGAGCGGATGAGCAGTTCTTC
>TRBJ2-7|TRBV10-2|many|TRBD1
CASSEGQDPYEQYF
TGCGCCAGCAGTGAAGGACAGGACCCCTACGAGCAGTACTTC
>TRBJ2-7|TRBV6-5|NA|NA
CASSSNTWEQYF
TGTGCCAGCAGTTCTAACACGTGGGAGCAGTACTTC
>TRBJ2-3|TRBV20-1|NA|NA
CSAIGLRTDTQYF
TGCAGTGCTATAGGGTTACGGACAGATACGCAGTATTTT
>TRBJ1-2|TRBV29-1|many|NA
CSVGTSRGYGYTF
TGCAGCGTCGGGACATCCCGGGGGTATGGCTACACCTTC
>TRBJ1-1|TRBV7-9|many|NA
CASRWGGANPEAFF
TGTGCCAGCAGGTGGGGGGGCGCGAATCCTGAAGCTTTCTTT
>TRBJ1-2|TRBV20-1|NA|NA
CITLGSYYGYTF
TGCATCACCTTAGGGTCATACTATGGCTACACCTTC
>TRBJ2-7|TRBV3-1|NA|NA
CASSQERRQYF
TGTGCCAGCAGCCAAGAGAGACGGCAGTACTTC
>TRBJ2-7|TRBV28|NA|NA
CASSGGGDEQYF
TGTGCCAGCAGTGGAGGAGGTGACGAGCAGTACTTC